Listed below are T cell receptor beta chains from one sample, sequenced in a study of immune heterogeneity within non-small cell lung tumors. Via MiXCR, TCRdb re-called the multiplex PCR reads, giving one row per CDR3 protein. The sample has roughly 14,000 distinct CDR3 sequences; 25% to 35% are singletons. Input material: lung tumor tissue. The receptors stem from a man in his forties with non-small cell lung cancer. Both conserved end residues are part of each CDR3. A D gene is named only where the DNA matches it firmly. Clone size is stated in some rows and not others, as once, few, many or a class when expanded.

TRBJ2-7 TRBV5-1 many - TGCGCCAGCAGCTTGGACACCTACGAGCAGTACTTC CASSLDTYEQYF
TRBJ1-6 TRBV9 once - TGTGCCAGCAGCTCCCCGGGGGCAGACGCACCCCTCCACTTT CASSSPGADAPLHF
TRBJ2-7 TRBV19 - - TGTGCCAGTAGTACGGGTTCGTACGAGCAGTACTTC CASSTGSYEQYF
TRBJ1-2 TRBV20-1 medium-sized TRBD1 TGCAGTGCTAGAGGAATACAGGGGGCTCTGGACTATGGCTACACCTTC CSARGIQGALDYGYTF
TRBJ1-6 TRBV14 many - TGTGCCAGCAGCCAAGATAGGCCGGTCCTTGGATCACCCCTCCACTTT CASSQDRPVLGSPLHF
TRBJ1-1 TRBV7-9 - - TGTGCCAGCAGCTTAGCCGTCGGGGGGGTGCCTGAAGCTTTCTTT CASSLAVGGVPEAFF
TRBJ2-3 TRBV7-9 many - TGTGCCAGCAGCCCCTCCTCGTCAGATACGCAGTATTTT CASSPSSSDTQYF
TRBJ2-3 TRBV6-1 many - TGTGCCACGGGAGAGAGGGGCACAGATACGCAGTATTTT CATGERGTDTQYF
TRBJ1-2 TRBV4-1 - - TGCGCCAGCAGCCAAACAACTAACTATGTCTACACCTTC CASSQTTNYVYTF
TRBJ2-1 TRBV14 medium-sized - TGTGCCAGCAGCCAAGTTAGACATACTAAGCAGTTCTTC CASSQVRHTKQFF
TRBJ2-7 TRBV9 medium-sized TRBD1 TGTGCCAGCAGCCCCTTCGACAGGGGAGGCGAGCAGTACTTC CASSPFDRGGEQYF
TRBJ2-7 TRBV7-2 medium-sized TRBD1 TGTGCCAGCAGCATGGGGGGGGACAGGGGTTCCAAGCAGTACTTC CASSMGGDRGSKQYF
TRBJ2-6 TRBV19 many - TGTGCCAGTAGTTTCGTAGGGGCCAACGTCCTGACTTTC CASSFVGANVLTF
TRBJ2-7 TRBV5-1 - - TGCGCCAGCAGCTTGGAACAGGGCTCCCGGGCCGCCGAGCAGTACTTC CASSLEQGSRAAEQYF
TRBJ2-2 TRBV12-3/TRBV12-4 medium-sized TRBD2 TGTGCCAGCAGCCTGACTAGCGGGAGGAGCACCGGGGAGCTGTTTTTT CASSLTSGRSTGELFF
TRBJ1-4 TRBV14 few TRBD1 TGTGCCAGCAGCCGTCGGACAGGCGAAAAACTGTTTTTT CASSRRTGEKLFF
TRBJ1-2 TRBV18 few - TGTGCCAGATCACCACCAGGACGGGATGGCTACACCTTC CARSPPGRDGYTF
TRBJ2-7 TRBV28 medium-sized - TGTGCCAGCCTAGGGGCAGCCTACTACGAGCAGTACTTC CASLGAAYYEQYF
TRBJ1-2 TRBV7-2 medium-sized TRBD1 TGTGCCAGCAGCTTAGCGGGGACAGCTAACTATGGCTACACCTTC CASSLAGTANYGYTF
TRBJ2-7 TRBV30 medium-sized - TGTGCCTGGAGGACTGGGTCCTACGAGCAGTACTTC CAWRTGSYEQYF
TRBJ2-5 TRBV29-1 - TRBD2 TGCAGCGCCGGAGGTAGCGGGAGATGGTTAGAGACCCAGTACTTC CSAGGSGRWLETQYF
TRBJ2-2 TRBV12-3/TRBV12-4 many - TGTGCCAGCAGTTTCAGCGCTAACACCGGGGAGCTGTTTTTT CASSFSANTGELFF
TRBJ1-6 TRBV3-1 many - TGTGCCAGCAGCCAAGAGGCATCCGGAAATTCACCCCTCCACTTT CASSQEASGNSPLHF
TRBJ2-1 TRBV10-3 medium-sized TRBD1 TGTGCCATCAGTGGGACGGGACAGGGTGGCAATGAGCAGTTCTTC CAISGTGQGGNEQFF
TRBJ2-7 TRBV5-5 many TRBD1 TGTGCCAGCAGCCCTCCCAAAGGGACAGCGACAACCTACGAGCAGTACTTC CASSPPKGTATTYEQYF
TRBJ1-3 TRBV19 many TRBD1 TGTGCCAGTAGTATAAGCAGGGGGCCGGACACCATATATTTT CASSISRGPDTIYF
TRBJ2-7 TRBV12-3/TRBV12-4 medium-sized - TGTGCCAGCAGTTTCTCGACCGGGAAGCCCTACGAGCAGTACTTC CASSFSTGKPYEQYF
TRBJ2-2 TRBV12-3/TRBV12-4 many TRBD2 TGTGCCAGCAGAGGGACTAGCCGCGGGGAGCTGTTTTTT CASRGTSRGELFF
TRBJ1-2 TRBV19 medium-sized - TGTGCCAGTACCTTGGGCAGGGGTTATGGCTACACCTTC CASTLGRGYGYTF
TRBJ2-1 TRBV29-1 many - TGCAGCGTGGAGGGCACAAAAGGGAAGAATGAGCAGTTCTTC CSVEGTKGKNEQFF
TRBJ2-1 TRBV12-3/TRBV12-4 medium-sized TRBD2 TGTGCCAGCAGGACTACTAGCGGGGGACTTTACAATGAGCAGTTCTTC CASRTTSGGLYNEQFF
TRBJ2-3 TRBV2 medium-sized - TGTGCCAGCAGGTACCAAGATACGCAGTATTTT CASRYQDTQYF
TRBJ2-1 TRBV12-3/TRBV12-4 many TRBD1 TGTGCCAGCAGTATCGGACAGGGGGCGAGGAATGAGCAGTTCTTC CASSIGQGARNEQFF
TRBJ1-6 TRBV6-1 - - TGTGCCAGCAGTGAAGCAGCACCGTTCAGCTCACCCCTCCACTTT CASSEAAPFSSPLHF
TRBJ2-7 TRBV6-2/TRBV6-3 medium-sized TRBD1 TGTGCCAGCAGTTCCGGGACAGGGAGGGACGAGCAGTACTTC CASSSGTGRDEQYF
TRBJ2-1 TRBV5-1 few - TGCGCCAGCAGCCGGGCCGCCCTGGGGTATGAGCAGTTCTTC CASSRAALGYEQFF
TRBJ2-7 TRBV11-3 many TRBD1 TGTGCCAGCGGACTCGGACAGGGCAAGTACGAGCAGTACTTC CASGLGQGKYEQYF
TRBJ1-4 TRBV4-3 - - TGCGCCAGCAGCAAAAGATCGGACAGAGCGAATGAAAAACTGTTTTTT CASSKRSDRANEKLFF
TRBJ1-5 TRBV6-1 medium-sized - TGTGCCAGCAGACTGACAGGTCGCTCGGGGGATCAGCCCCAGCATTTT CASRLTGRSGDQPQHF
TRBJ2-7 TRBV19 medium-sized - TGTGCCAGTAGTATTACGCCAGGGAGATACGAGCAGTACTTC CASSITPGRYEQYF
TRBJ2-2 TRBV2 - TRBD2 TGTGCCAGCAGTGTTGGACTAGAAAACACCGGGGAGCTGTTTTTT CASSVGLENTGELFF
TRBJ1-3 TRBV7-9 few - TGTGCCAGCAGCGTAAATCTAAACGCGTACTCTGGAAACACCATATATTTT CASSVNLNAYSGNTIYF
TRBJ2-2 TRBV7-6 few - TGTGCCAGCAGCCCAATTTGGGGGGACGGACCCACCGGGGAGCTGTTTTTT CASSPIWGDGPTGELFF
TRBJ2-5 TRBV12-3/TRBV12-4 medium-sized - TGTGCCAGCAGCCCGGGCGGGCAAGAGACCCAGTACTTC CASSPGGQETQYF
TRBJ2-3 TRBV3-1 few - TGTGCCAGCAGCGGGGGGGAGGGGGGCACAGATACGCAGTATTTT CASSGGEGGTDTQYF
TRBJ1-6 TRBV4-2 many - TGTGCCAGCAGCCAAGAGTCAGAAGATAATTCACCCCTCCACTTT CASSQESEDNSPLHF
TRBJ2-1 TRBV9 few TRBD2 TGTGCCAGCAGCGAGACTAGCGGGAGGCCGGGATACAATGAGCAGTTCTTC CASSETSGRPGYNEQFF
TRBJ1-2 TRBV4-1 - - TGCGCCAGCAGCCAAGAAAGGACCAGGGGCGGCTACACCTTC CASSQERTRGGYTF
TRBJ1-6 TRBV20-1 medium-sized - TGCAGTGCATCCGGGACGGTAAATTCACCCCTCCACTTT CSASGTVNSPLHF
TRBJ1-2 TRBV3-1 - - TGTGCCAGCGGCCAAGCTTATAACTATGGCTACACCTTC CASGQAYNYGYTF
TRBJ2-7 TRBV6-1 many - TGTGCCAGAGGCGGACGGTCGATATACGAGCAGTACTTC CARGGRSIYEQYF
TRBJ2-1 TRBV6-1 medium-sized - TGTGCCACCAAGAAGGAGGCCTACAATGAGCAGTTCTTC CATKKEAYNEQFF
TRBJ1-6 TRBV6-1 many TRBD1 TGTGCCAGCAGCTGGACAGGGGGAGGGGATTCACCCCTCCACTTT CASSWTGGGDSPLHF
TRBJ1-2 TRBV30 medium-sized TRBD1 TGTGCCTGGAGTTGGGACAGGAGTTGGGGCTACACCTTC CAWSWDRSWGYTF
TRBJ2-3 TRBV15 many - TGTGCCACCAGCAGAGAAGGGGCGGGACTCGGGGGTTATACGCAGTATTTT CATSREGAGLGGYTQYF
TRBJ2-5 TRBV6-2/TRBV6-3 few TRBD2 TGTGCCAGCAGTTACAGGGAAACTAGCGGTCCGCGGTACTTC CASSYRETSGPRYF
TRBJ1-1 TRBV20-1 - - TGCAGTGCTAAGTTACAGGTGGTAGACACTGAAGCTTTCTTT CSAKLQVVDTEAFF
TRBJ1-1 TRBV11-3 medium-sized - TGTGCCAGCAGCTTAGGGAGGGAAGCTTTCTTT CASSLGREAFF
TRBJ1-6 TRBV6-1 many TRBD1 TGTGCCAGCAGTCTAGGGGGCGCGGCTGAGTCACCCCTCCACTTT CASSLGGAAESPLHF
TRBJ1-1 TRBV3-1 many - TGTGCCAGCAGCCAGGGGACGGGGAAAGCTTTCTTT CASSQGTGKAFF